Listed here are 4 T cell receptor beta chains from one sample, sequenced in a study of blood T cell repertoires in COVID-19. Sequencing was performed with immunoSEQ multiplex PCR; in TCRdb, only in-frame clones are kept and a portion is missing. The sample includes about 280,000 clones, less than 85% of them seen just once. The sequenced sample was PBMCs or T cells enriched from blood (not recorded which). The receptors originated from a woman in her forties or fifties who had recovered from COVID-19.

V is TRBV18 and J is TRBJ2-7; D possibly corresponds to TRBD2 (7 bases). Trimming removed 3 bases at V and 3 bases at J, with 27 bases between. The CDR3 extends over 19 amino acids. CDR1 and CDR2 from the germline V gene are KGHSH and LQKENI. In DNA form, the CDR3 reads TGTGCCAGCTCACCGGCAAGTGGGGGGGCGGGTAGCGGACTCTACGAGCAGTACTTC. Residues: CASSPASGGAGSGLYEQYF.

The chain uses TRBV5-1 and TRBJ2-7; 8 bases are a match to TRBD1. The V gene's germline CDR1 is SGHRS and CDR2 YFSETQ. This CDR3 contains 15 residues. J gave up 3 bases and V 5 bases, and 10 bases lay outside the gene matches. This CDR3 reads CASRQDRGRGYEQYF. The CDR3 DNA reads TGCGCCAGCAGGCAAGACAGGGGAAGAGGCTACGAGCAGTACTTC.

CDR3 sequence (DNA): TGTGCCAGCAGCTTTGGGACAGGGGGGTTTCAGCCCCAGCATTTT. As protein: CASSFGTGGFQPQHF. This chain joins TRBV7-2 and TRBJ1-5, with 11 bases aligning to TRBD1. In germline, CDR1 is SGHTA, CDR2 FQGNSA. V lost 3 bases to trimming and J lost 6 bases; unmatched junction nucleotides: 4. The CDR3 loop spans 15 amino acids.

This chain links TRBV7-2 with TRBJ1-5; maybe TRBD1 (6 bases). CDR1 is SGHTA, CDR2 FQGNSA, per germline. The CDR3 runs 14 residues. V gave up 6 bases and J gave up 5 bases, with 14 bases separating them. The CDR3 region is CASSPPGQYQPQHF. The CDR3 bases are TGTGCCAGCAGTCCTCCGGGACAATATCAGCCCCAGCATTTT.